The next 19 T cell receptor beta chains were all read from a single sample in a study of tumor-infiltrating lymphocytes in primary liver carcinoma. A primer matching the constant region was used to make TCR beta cDNA from approximately 500 ng of total RNA. Amplification in three nested multiplex PCR rounds with slightly modified ARM-PCR gave rise to TCR beta libraries. A C-beta reverse primer was combined with TRBV1-TRBV30 forward primers in the first two PCR rounds, and each round had about 10 cycles. TCRdb reprocessed the multiplex PCR reads via MiXCR and lists one record per CDR3 protein. The data contain more than 60,000 distinct CDR3 sequences, more than 60% of them seen just once; the ten biggest clones take up around a quarter. Starting material for RNA and DNA co-extraction consisted of about 17-30 mg of unsorted bulk tissue. The sequenced sample consisted of liver tumor tissue from sampling region 4. Stated subset: tumor region T4, right-lateral pole. The receptors derive from a man between 40 and 49 years old with primary liver carcinoma and hepatitis B virus infection.

In its sample, this clonotype was seen once. At one end the junction does not follow the germline gene, possibly because of a read error. The rearrangement joins TRBV6-2 or TRBV6-3 to TRBJ1-5; D is ambiguous. Germline V gene data show CDR1 as MNHEY and CDR2 as SVGEGT. CDR3 length: 17 residues. The CDR3 DNA sequence: TGTGTCAGCAGTTACTATGGGCAGCGGTTAGAGAATCAGCCCCAGCATTTT. Translating it yields CVSSYYGQRLENQPQHF.

This clonotype was seen at least ten times. At one boundary the junction diverges from the germline segment, which might be a read error. V usage is TRBV6-6 and J usage is TRBJ2-3; 9 positions agree with TRBD2. The CDR3 is 15 residues long. The germline V gene has CDR1 MNHNY and CDR2 SVGAGI (reference sequence). CDR3 amino acids: CASSSTSGLTNTQYF. Here the CDR3 DNA reads TGTGCCAGCAGTTCGACTAGCGGCCTCACAAATACGCAGTATTTT.

In its sample, this clonotype was seen many times. The CDR3, as DNA: TGTGCCAGCAGCCCTTCCCGGACAGGGAAAAGTACCGGGGAGCTGTTTTTT. Translated: CASSPSRTGKSTGELFF. The gene calls are TRBV5-4 and TRBJ2-2; 8 bases line up with TRBD1. V shed 4 bases and J 5 bases; nucleotides not matched to a gene: 13. From germline, CDR1 is SGHNT and CDR2 YYREEE (reference sequence). The CDR3 is 17 residues long. The full variable domain, its missing parts supplied by reference TRBV5-4 and TRBJ2-2, is ETGVTQSPTHLIKTRGQQVTLRCSSQSGHNTVSWYQQALGQGPQFIFQYYREEENGRGNFPPRFSGLQFPNYSSELNVNALELDDSALYLCASSPSRTGKSTGELFFGEGSRLTVL.

V is TRBV29-1 and J is TRBJ2-7; 11 bases align to TRBD2. The germline V gene encodes CDR1 SQVTM and CDR2 ANQGSEA. Losses at the gene ends were 4 bases for V and 4 bases for J; bases not matched to a gene: 15. This CDR3 is 17 amino acids long. The CDR3 bases are TGCAGCGTTGCGGTGGATGGGACTAGCGGTTGGGGTTACGAGCAGTACTTC. Translated: CSVAVDGTSGWGYEQYF.

This clonotype was recorded a few times. A clone one base away is much larger, so this may be a read error. The J gene is TRBJ2-1, the V gene TRBV10-2; D may correspond to TRBD1 or TRBD2 (6 bases each). The CDR3 is 14 residues long. CDR1 and CDR2 (germline): WSHSY, SAAADI. CDR3 sequence (DNA): TGCACCAGCAACGTGGGGGGCGGCTACAATGAGCAGTTCTTC. This gives the protein CTSNVGGGYNEQFF.

This clonotype showed up many times. The V call is TRBV11-1, the J call TRBJ2-7; D remains ambiguous. The CDR3 is made up of 11 amino acids. Trimming stripped 1 base from V and 9 bases from J, with 7 bases between. CDR1 is SGHAT, CDR2 FQDESV, per germline (reference sequence). The CDR3 region is CASSLGFGQYF. CDR3 in DNA: TGTGCCAGCAGCTTAGGGTTCGGGCAGTACTTC.

The chain has TRBV12-3 or TRBV12-4 and TRBJ2-3; D is possibly TRBD2 (5 bases). Trimming pared 9 bases from V and 3 bases from J, leaving 16 bases between. The CDR3 extends over 14 amino acids. CDR3 protein: CASSPNGETDTQYF. CDR3 nucleotide sequence: TGTGCCAGTAGCCCTAACGGGGAAACAGATACGCAGTATTTT.

The chain is built from TRBV29-1 and TRBJ2-2, with 13 bases matching TRBD2. V trimming: 6 bases; J trimming: 13 bases; junction bases outside the gene matches: 14. Per germline, CDR1 SQVTM and CDR2 ANQGSEA. CDR3 length equals 15 residues. CDR3 coding DNA: TGCAGCGTCGAGGGGACTAGCGGGAACACCGGGAGGCTGTTTTTT. This gives the protein CSVEGTSGNTGRLFF.

Concerning this clonotype: The junction differs from germline at one of its ends, possibly a read error. The rearrangement joins TRBV4-1 to TRBJ2-7; tentative D call: TRBD2 (6 bases). Germline CDR1 is MGHRA and CDR2 is YSYEKL. The CDR3 extends over 13 amino acids. The CDR3: CARSHGGSYEQYF. CDR3 bases: TGCGCCAGGAGCCACGGGGGTTCCTACGAGCAATACTTC.

Points on this clonotype: The junction differs from germline at one of its ends, possibly a read error. This CDR3 is CAGSFDRDRVGTGELFF. CDR3 bases: TGCGCCGGCAGCTTTGACCGGGACAGGGTCGGCACCGGGGAGCTGTTTTTT. V is TRBV11-2 and J is TRBJ2-2, with 9 bases aligning to TRBD1. Looked up from germline, CDR1 is SGHAT and CDR2 is FQNNGV. The CDR3 contains 17 residues.

Remarks on this clonotype: An end of the junction differs from the germline gene, which may be a read error. The chain employs TRBV30 and TRBJ1-5; the D gene is possibly TRBD1 (6 bases). The CDR3 loop spans 15 amino acids. Germline values: CDR1 GTSNPN, CDR2 SVGIG (reference sequence). CDR3 residues: CAWSGIAGDVQLQHF. The CDR3 DNA reads as TGTGCCTGGAGTGGAATCGCAGGGGACGTCCAGCTCCAGCATTTT. The full variable domain, completed using reference TRBV30 and TRBJ1-5, is SQTIHQWPATLVQPVGSPLSLECTVEGTSNPNLYWYRQAAGRGLQLLFYSVGIGQISSEVPQNLSASRPQDRQFILSSKKLLLSDSGFYLCAWSGIAGDVQLQHFGDGTRLSIL.

The chain employs TRBV19 and TRBJ2-3; TRBD2 matches at 7 bases. Germline V gives CDR1 LNHDA, CDR2 SQIVND (reference sequence). With V trimmed by 5 bases and J by 4 bases, 9 bases remained unmatched. The CDR3 length is 15 residues. CDR3 DNA sequence: TGTGCCAGTAGTCCATCCCAGGGAGGGCCAGATACGCAGTATTTT. Its protein is CASSPSQGGPDTQYF.

The chain recombines TRBV12-3 or TRBV12-4 with TRBJ2-7; tentatively, D is TRBD1 or TRBD2 (5 bases each). This CDR3 has 12 residues. As DNA, the CDR3 is TGTATCAGCAGCTGGGGGAAGTACGAGCAGTACTTC. Amino acid sequence: CISSWGKYEQYF.

The rearrangement links TRBV29-1 to TRBJ2-5; D unclear. With 3 bases removed from V and 4 bases from J, the gap between germline ends came to 12 bases. CDR1 and CDR2 (germline): SQVTM, ANQGSEA. This CDR3 has 13 residues. CDR3 in amino acids: CSVDEMTGETQYF. In DNA, the CDR3 is TGCAGCGTTGATGAGATGACCGGAGAGACCCAGTACTTC.

Note on this clonotype: The junction shows a germline mismatch at one end, possibly a read error. This chain connects TRBV6-2 or TRBV6-3 to TRBJ1-5, with 7 positions matching TRBD1. The CDR3 consists of 19 residues. CDR1 and CDR2 (germline): MNHEY, SVGEGT. In DNA form, the CDR3 reads TGTGCCAGCAGTTACGAAGGATGCAGGGGGGACTATAGCAATCAGCCCCAGCATTTC. Translating it yields CASSYEGCRGDYSNQPQHF.

The table lists this clonotype with many counts. This chain joins TRBV20-1 and TRBJ2-7, with 11 bases fitting TRBD1. The CDR3 spans 15 residues. The V segment lost 5 bases and the J segment 6 bases; nucleotides outside the gene matches: 12. CDR1 DFQATT and CDR2 SNEGSKA come from the germline V gene (reference sequence). The CDR3 DNA sequence: TGCAGTGCTGCGCTCGGGACAGGGGGGGTAGGCGAGCAGTACTTC. Translated: CSAALGTGGVGEQYF.

For this clonotype: At one boundary the junction diverges from the germline segment, which might be a read error. The chain combines TRBV5-8 with TRBJ1-4; D might be TRBD1 (6 bases). Germline CDR1 reads SGHTS; CDR2 reads YDEGEE. The length of the CDR3 is 15 residues. CDR3 DNA: TGTGCTAGCAGCTTGCCGGGACATGGTAATGAAAAACTGTTTTTT. Residues: CASSLPGHGNEKLFF.

With respect to this clonotype: The junction does not match germline at one end; this may be a read error. This chain connects TRBV11-3 to TRBJ2-2; the match to TRBD2 covers 11 bases. CDR3 length: 19 residues. Germline loops: CDR1 SGHNT, CDR2 YENEEA. Here the CDR3 reads CASSALAGGPLSDTGDLFF. CDR3 nucleotide sequence: TGTGCCAGCAGCGCGTTAGCGGGAGGGCCCCTTTCGGACACCGGGGACCTGTTTTTC.

The J gene is TRBJ1-4, the V gene TRBV11-2; a possible D gene is TRBD1 (5 bases). Germline V gene data show CDR1 as SGHAT and CDR2 as FQNNGV. The CDR3 spans 14 residues. CDR3 coding DNA: TGTGTCAACAGCTTCCAGGGAGGGAACGAAAAACTGTTTTTT. Amino acid sequence: CVNSFQGGNEKLFF.